This TCR beta chain emerged from a study of metastatic and nonmetastatic thyroid tumors. Looking at the study overall: Malignant and benign thyroid patients had repertoires compared in peripheral blood and tumor or nodule tissue.

This clone was detected only a few times. The antigen remains unidentified. Study results and limitations: Compared with benign nodules, malignant thyroid tumors were reported to have significantly higher TCR beta diversity in both blood and tumor.

TCRdb re-called the PCR reads via MiXCR. This table holds about 34,000 clones, about 16% found once. Trimming took 2 bases from V and 8 from J; bases not matched to a gene: 6. The CDR3 contains 16 residues. Germline values: CDR1 MNHNS, CDR2 SASEGT. None of the patients had undergone any treatment ahead of thyroid surgery. The chain carries TRBV6-1 and TRBJ1-6; 10 nucleotides match TRBD1. The receptor comes from a female donor with papillary thyroid cancer or a benign thyroid nodule (not recorded which). Some clones in this sample may be carry-over from other donors' samples. The sequencing input was blood. In nucleotides, the CDR3 is TGTGCCAGCAGTGAATGGGACAGGGGTACGGATTCACCCCTCCACTTT. Its translation: CASSEWDRGTDSPLHF.